This T cell receptor beta chain stems from a study of shared clonotypes between healthy human individuals (dated by TCRdb to between 2020 and 2021). For the wider study: A few men and two women, aged 18 to 49 years, made up the cohort. Between about 0.94 and 10 billion PBMCs per donor were obtained by leukapheresis. To estimate repertoire size and how much clonotype sharing occurs between individuals, the study deeply sequenced the blood TCR repertoires of about five healthy adults. To increase sequencing depth and limit assay-specific biases, TCR repertoire library preparation and sequencing were carried out by different laboratories using diverse techniques. Per donor, three plates each were used for CD4 naive and CD4 memory, two for CD8 naive, and one for CD8 memory. Broad study findings and their caveats: Higher generation probabilities were observed for clonotypes shared by all four sorted-subset donors than for non-shared clonotypes. Only blood was sampled, and tissue TCR repertoires likely differ from those in blood. When a few donors were compared, the shared fraction of clonotypes was approximately 5% for naive CD4, approximately 3.3% for naive CD8, 2% to 2.5% for memory CD4, and 0.35% to 0.4% for memory CD8. Naive subsets generally had larger estimated clonotype richness than memory subsets. The small number of donors limited the genetic and exposure-history diversity represented. Pairwise subsampling indicated that sequencing depth was expected to affect the degree of clonotype sharing among donors. Even with the large sequencing depth, rarefaction of the sorted-subset datasets indicated that sequencing was incomplete.

CD8 naive samples consisted of CD45RO-negative cells that were positively selected for CCR7, yielding a CD45RA+CCR7+ population without TemRA cells. Donors were healthy HIV-negative adults with no recently reported acute infections or vaccinations. All donors were Caucasian adults living in Nashville, Tennessee, USA. Blood was collected by leukapheresis, and PBMCs were isolated by Ficoll-Histopaque density gradient centrifugation and then cryopreserved in liquid nitrogen vapor phase. Purity and quantity of every magnetically sorted T cell population were checked by analytical flow cytometry. Genomic DNA was isolated from each sorted fraction and quantified by UV absorbance on a Nanodrop 2000c. V was cut back by 3 bases and J by 9 bases, leaving a gap of 9 bases between them. CDR1 and CDR2 are drawn from the germline V gene (reference sequence): DFQATT, SNEGSKA. The CDR3 holds 11 amino acids from the cysteine to the phenylalanine. The only DNA kept is the CDR3, 33 bases in frame from the first base.

Note on this clone: It has no known antigen specificity. No much larger clonotype is one base removed from it; base qualities were not supplied.

TCR CDR3 regions were amplified from genomic DNA by multiplex PCR using the deep immunoSEQ assay. Genomic DNA extracted from each cell subset was distributed evenly over all wells of several immunoSEQ 96-well plates, and each plate served as one replicate. For sorted subsets, each replicate PCR was loaded with 200 ng genomic DNA, equivalent to some 27,000 T cell genomes. Purified libraries were quantified with a Qubit 3.0 fluorometer, sized on a Bioanalyzer 2100, and re-quantified with the KAPA Library Quantification kit. A separate single-read 150-cycle Illumina NextSeq 550 flow cell was used to sequence each immunoSEQ 96-well plate. Processing in the source paper ran as follows. Because the immunoSEQ output held only junctional sequences and lacked quality scores, the filtering could not match the filtering applied to full-length reads. To assign V/J genes and CDR3, sequences were annotated using PyIR, a Python wrapper for IgBLAST v1.9, with IMGT germline references. Any read was removed if the V/J assignment was weak (E-value above 1e-6), the CDR3 was missing, or the read contained stop codons, out-of-frame junctions, or ambiguous translated residues. V3J clonotypes were defined by identical inferred V gene, J gene, and CDR3 amino acid sequence. The percentage overlap between two repertoires was calculated by dividing the number of shared unique clonotypes by the size of the smaller repertoire. RTK rarefaction, the Chao1 estimator, and Recon v2.1 estimates of unobserved clonotypes were used to assess repertoire richness. For all TCRbeta clonotypes obtained by the gDNA method from a few donors, generation probabilities were computed with OLGA. The table comes from immuneACCESS by way of TCRdb, which keeps in-frame sequences with V and J called. Part of the clones is missing from these tables; in studies checked, under half for an unresolved V gene and the rest for unknown reasons. Clone size and V and J calls were adopted from that table, with D and trimming inferred from the DNA. In this sample the table shows 1.5 million to 2.5 million clones, roughly 95% of which occur a single time. The biggest ten clones account for approximately 1.2% of the sample.

The chain employs TRBV20-1 and TRBJ2-1; the D gene is possibly TRBD2, with 5 bases matching. The receptor's source is a young man in good health. Sequencing used naive CD8+ T cells sorted from blood. The sample's cell subset or site label, decoded: CD45RA+CCR7+. For the CDR3, the sequence is CSARGEGEQFF. The sequence in DNA is TGCAGTGCTAGGGGCGAGGGTGAGCAGTTCTTC.